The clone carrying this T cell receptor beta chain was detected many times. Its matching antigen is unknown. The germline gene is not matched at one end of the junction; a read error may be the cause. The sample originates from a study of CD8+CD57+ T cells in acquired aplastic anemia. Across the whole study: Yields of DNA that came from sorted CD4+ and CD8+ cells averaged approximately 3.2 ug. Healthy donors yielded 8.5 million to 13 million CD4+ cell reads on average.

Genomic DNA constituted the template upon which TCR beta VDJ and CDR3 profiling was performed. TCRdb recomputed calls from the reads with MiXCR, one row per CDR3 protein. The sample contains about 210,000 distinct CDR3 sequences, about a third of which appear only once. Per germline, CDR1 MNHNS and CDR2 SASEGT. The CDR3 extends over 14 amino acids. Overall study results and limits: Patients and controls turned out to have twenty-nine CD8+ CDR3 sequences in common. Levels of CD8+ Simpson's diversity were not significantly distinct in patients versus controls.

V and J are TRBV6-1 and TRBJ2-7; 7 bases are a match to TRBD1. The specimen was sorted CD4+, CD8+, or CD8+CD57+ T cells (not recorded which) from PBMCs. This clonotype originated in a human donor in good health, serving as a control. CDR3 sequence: CASSMDRTSDEQYF. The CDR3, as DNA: TGTGCCAGCAGTATGGACAGGACCTCCGACGAGCAGTACTTC.